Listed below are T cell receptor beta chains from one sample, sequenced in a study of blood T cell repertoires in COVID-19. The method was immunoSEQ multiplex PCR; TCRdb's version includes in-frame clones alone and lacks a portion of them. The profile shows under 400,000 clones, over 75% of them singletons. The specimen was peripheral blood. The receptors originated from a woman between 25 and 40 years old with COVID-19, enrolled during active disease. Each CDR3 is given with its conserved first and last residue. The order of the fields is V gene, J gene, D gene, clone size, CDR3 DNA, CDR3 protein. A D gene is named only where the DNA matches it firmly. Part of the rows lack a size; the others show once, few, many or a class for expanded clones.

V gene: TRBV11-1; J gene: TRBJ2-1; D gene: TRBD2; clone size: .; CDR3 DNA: TGTGCCAGCAGCCGGACTAGCGGGAGGGCTAGAGATGAGCAGTTCTTC; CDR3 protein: CASSRTSGRARDEQFF
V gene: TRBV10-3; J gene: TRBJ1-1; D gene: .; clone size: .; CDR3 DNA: TGTGCCATCAGTGAAGACCTACAGTGGACTGAAGCTTTCTTT; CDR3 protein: CAISEDLQWTEAFF
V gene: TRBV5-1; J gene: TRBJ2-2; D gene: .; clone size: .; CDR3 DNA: TGCGCCAGCGCGTACAGGGACAATGCCGGGGAGCTGTTTTTT; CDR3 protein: CASAYRDNAGELFF
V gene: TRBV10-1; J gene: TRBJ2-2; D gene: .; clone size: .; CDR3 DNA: TGCGCCAGCAGTGAGTCTTGGGAGACCGGGGAGCTGTTTTTT; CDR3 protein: CASSESWETGELFF
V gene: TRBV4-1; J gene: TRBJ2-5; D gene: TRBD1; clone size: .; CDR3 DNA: TGCGCCAGCAGCCAATGGGGGACAGGGCCCCGGACCCAGTACTTC; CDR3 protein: CASSQWGTGPRTQYF
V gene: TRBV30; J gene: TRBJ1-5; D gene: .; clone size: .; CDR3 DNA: TGTGCCTGGAGTGTCACCCGCGCTCAGCCCCAGCATTTT; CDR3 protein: CAWSVTRAQPQHF
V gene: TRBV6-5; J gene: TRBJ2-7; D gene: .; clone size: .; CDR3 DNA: TGTGCCAGCAGTCCCAATAGCTCCGGGTCTGAGCAGTACTTC; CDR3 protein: CASSPNSSGSEQYF
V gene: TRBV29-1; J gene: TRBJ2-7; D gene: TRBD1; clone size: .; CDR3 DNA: TGCAGCGCCGGACAGGGAGTACTTCAGCAGTACTTC; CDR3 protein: CSAGQGVLQQYF
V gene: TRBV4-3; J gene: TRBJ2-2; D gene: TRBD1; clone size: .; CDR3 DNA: TGCGCCAGCAGCCAATTCGTTGGACAGGGAAAGAACACCGGGGAGCTGTTTTTT; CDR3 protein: CASSQFVGQGKNTGELFF
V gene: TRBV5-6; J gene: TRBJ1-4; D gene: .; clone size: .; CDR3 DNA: TGTGCCAGCAGAAGGGGTGCGGGGGGCGAAAAACTGTTTTTT; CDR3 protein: CASRRGAGGEKLFF
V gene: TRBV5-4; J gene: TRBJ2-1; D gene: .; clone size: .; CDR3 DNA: TGTGCCAGCAGCTTGAAGGGGGCTGGGGGGCAGGAGCAGTTCTTC; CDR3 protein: CASSLKGAGGQEQFF
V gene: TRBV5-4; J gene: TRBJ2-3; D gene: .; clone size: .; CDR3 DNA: TGTGCCAGCAGCTTGTCTAGCACAGATACGCAGTATTTT; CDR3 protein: CASSLSSTDTQYF
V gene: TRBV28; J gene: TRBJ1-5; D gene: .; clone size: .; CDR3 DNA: TGTGCCAGCAGTACAGACGGTCCCAATCAGCCCCAGCATTTT; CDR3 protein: CASSTDGPNQPQHF
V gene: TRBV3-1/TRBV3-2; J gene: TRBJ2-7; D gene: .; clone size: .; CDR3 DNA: TGTGCCAGCAGCCGTGGACAGACCTACGAGCAGTACTTC; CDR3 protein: CASSRGQTYEQYF
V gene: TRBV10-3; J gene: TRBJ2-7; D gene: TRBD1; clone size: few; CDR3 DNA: TGTGCCATCAGTGTTTCGGACAGGCCTCCCTACGAGCAGTACTTC; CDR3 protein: CAISVSDRPPYEQYF
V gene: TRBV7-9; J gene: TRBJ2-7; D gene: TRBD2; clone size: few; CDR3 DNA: TGTGCCTTCCAGGGCGGGAGCTCCTACGAGCAGTACTTC; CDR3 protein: CAFQGGSSYEQYF
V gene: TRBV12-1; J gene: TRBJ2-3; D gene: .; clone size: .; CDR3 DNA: TGTGCCAGCAGCCTCCGACTAGCGGGAGCCTCTAGCACAGATACGCAGTATTTT; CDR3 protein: CASSLRLAGASSTDTQYF
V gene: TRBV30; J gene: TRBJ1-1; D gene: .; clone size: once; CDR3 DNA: TGTGCCTGGACCGGGTTTATGAACACTGAAGCTTTCTTT; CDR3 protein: CAWTGFMNTEAFF
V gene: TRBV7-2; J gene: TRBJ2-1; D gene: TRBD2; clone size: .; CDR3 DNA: TGTGCCAGCAGCTTTAGCGGGAGTATTTATAATGAGCAGTTCTTC; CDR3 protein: CASSFSGSIYNEQFF
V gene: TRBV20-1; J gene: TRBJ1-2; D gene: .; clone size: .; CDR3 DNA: TGCAGTGCTAGTTTGCAGGGAGGCTACACCTTC; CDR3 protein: CSASLQGGYTF
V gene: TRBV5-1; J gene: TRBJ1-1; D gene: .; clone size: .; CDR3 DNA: TGCGCCAGCAGTAATGGGAGGGCTGAAGCTTTCTTT; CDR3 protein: CASSNGRAEAFF
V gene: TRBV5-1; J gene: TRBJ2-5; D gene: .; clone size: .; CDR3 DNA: TGCGCCAGCAGCTTGGGGCAGTCGGGTGGAGAGACCCAGTACTTC; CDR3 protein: CASSLGQSGGETQYF
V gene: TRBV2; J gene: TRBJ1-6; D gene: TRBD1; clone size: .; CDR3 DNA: TGTGCCTGCGGGACAGGGAATTCACCCCTCCACTTT; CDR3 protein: CACGTGNSPLHF
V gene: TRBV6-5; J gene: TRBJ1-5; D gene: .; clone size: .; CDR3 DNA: TGTGCCAGCAGACAGACCCATCAGCCCCAGCATTTT; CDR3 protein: CASRQTHQPQHF
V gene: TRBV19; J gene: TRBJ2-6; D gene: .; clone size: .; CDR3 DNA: TGTGCCAGCCTACCCAGGACTGGGGCCAACGTCCTGACTTTC; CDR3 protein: CASLPRTGANVLTF
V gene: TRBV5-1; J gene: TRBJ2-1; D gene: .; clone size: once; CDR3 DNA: TGCGCCAGCAGCTTGCCCGGGGATGAGCAGTTCTTC; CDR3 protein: CASSLPGDEQFF
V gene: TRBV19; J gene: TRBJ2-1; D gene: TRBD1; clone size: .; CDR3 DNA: TGTGCCAGTAGTATAGGACAGGGATATGATGAGCAGTTCTTC; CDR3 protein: CASSIGQGYDEQFF
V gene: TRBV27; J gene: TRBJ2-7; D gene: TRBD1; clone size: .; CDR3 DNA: TGTGCCAGCAGTGCCTATGGACAGGGCTACGAGCAGTACTTC; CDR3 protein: CASSAYGQGYEQYF
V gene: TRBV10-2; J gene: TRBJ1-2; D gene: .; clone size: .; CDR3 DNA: TGCGCCAGCAGTGAGTCCAGGGACTATGGCTACACCTTC; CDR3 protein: CASSESRDYGYTF
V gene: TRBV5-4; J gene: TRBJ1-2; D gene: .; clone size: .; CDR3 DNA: TGTGCCAGCAGCTTGGGAACGGGTTCTAACTATGGCTACACCTTC; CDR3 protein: CASSLGTGSNYGYTF
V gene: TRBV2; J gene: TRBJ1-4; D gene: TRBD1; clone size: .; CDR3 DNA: TGTGCCAGCAGTGCCCCCGGGACAGGGGAAGGAAAACTGTTTTTT; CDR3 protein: CASSAPGTGEGKLFF
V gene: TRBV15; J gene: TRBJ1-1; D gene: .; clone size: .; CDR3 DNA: TGTGCCACCAGCAGGGCCGGCAGGGTTGTGAACACTGAAGCTTTCTTT; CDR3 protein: CATSRAGRVVNTEAFF
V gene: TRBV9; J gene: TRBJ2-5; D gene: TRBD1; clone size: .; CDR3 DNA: TGTGCCAGCAGCAGCGACAGGGGGCACTCAGCCAAGACCCAGTACTTC; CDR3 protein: CASSSDRGHSAKTQYF
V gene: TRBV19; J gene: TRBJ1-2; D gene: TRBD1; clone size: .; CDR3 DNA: TGTGCCAGTAGTACCGGACAGGGCCCGACTATCCGGTCTGGCTACACCTTC; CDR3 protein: CASSTGQGPTIRSGYTF
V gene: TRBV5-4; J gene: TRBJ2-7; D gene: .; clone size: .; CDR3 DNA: TGTGCCAGCAGCCCGGGGGAAGGGAGGTTATACGAGCAGTACTTC; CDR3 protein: CASSPGEGRLYEQYF
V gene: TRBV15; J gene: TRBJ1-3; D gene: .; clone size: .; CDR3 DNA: TGTGCCACCAGCAGCTCCCGAGGGCTCGGAAACACCATATATTTT; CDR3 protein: CATSSSRGLGNTIYF
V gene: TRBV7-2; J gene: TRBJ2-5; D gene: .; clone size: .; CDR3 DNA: TGTGCCAGCAGCTTAGGAGGGATCCAAGAGACCCAGTACTTC; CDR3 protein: CASSLGGIQETQYF
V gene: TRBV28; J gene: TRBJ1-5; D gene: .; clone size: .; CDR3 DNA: TGTGCCAGCAGGCCAGGGATTAGCAATCAGCCCCAGCATTTT; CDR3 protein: CASRPGISNQPQHF
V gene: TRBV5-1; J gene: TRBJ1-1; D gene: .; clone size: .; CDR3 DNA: TGCGCCAGCAGCTTGCCCACTTTGGGAGGGGGAAGCACTGAAGCTTTCTTT; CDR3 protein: CASSLPTLGGGSTEAFF
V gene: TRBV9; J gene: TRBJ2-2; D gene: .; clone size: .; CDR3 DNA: TGTGCCAGCAGCGTGAGTCAAAACACCGGGGAGCTGTTTTTT; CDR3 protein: CASSVSQNTGELFF
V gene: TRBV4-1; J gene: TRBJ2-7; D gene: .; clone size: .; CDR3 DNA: TGCGCCAGCAGCCAAGGAAATATCCCAAACCAGGGCGAGCAGTACTTC; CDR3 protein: CASSQGNIPNQGEQYF
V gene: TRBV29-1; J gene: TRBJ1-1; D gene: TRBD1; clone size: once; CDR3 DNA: TGCAGCGTAAGGACAGGGCAGAACACTGAAGCTTTCTTT; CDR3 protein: CSVRTGQNTEAFF
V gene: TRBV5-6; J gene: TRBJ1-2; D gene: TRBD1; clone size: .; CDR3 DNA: TGTGCCAGCAGCTGGTGGGGACAGGAGAGGGTGCATGGCTACACCTTC; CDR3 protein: CASSWWGQERVHGYTF
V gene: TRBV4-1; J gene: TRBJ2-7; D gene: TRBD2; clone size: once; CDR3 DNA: TGCGCCAGCAGCCAAGGCCCCCCAGGGAGGGGCAGCTCCTACGAGCAGTACTTC; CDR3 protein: CASSQGPPGRGSSYEQYF
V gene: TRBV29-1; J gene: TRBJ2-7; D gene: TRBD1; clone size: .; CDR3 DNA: TGCAGCGTCGCGGGCTCGACAGGGTCTTCCTCAGAGCAGTACTTC; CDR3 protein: CSVAGSTGSSSEQYF
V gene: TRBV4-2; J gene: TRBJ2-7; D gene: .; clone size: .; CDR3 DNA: TGTGCCAGCAGCCAAGATGACGACAGCTCCTACGAGCAGTACTTC; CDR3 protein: CASSQDDDSSYEQYF
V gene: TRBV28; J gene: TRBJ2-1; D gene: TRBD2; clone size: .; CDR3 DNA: TGTGCCAGCCGAGAGTCGATAGCGGGAGGGCCCCACAATGAGCAGTTCTTC; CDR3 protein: CASRESIAGGPHNEQFF
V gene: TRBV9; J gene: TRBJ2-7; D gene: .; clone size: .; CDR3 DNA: TGTGCCAGCGTGTATCCTGAAACAAAAATTCTCGAGCAGTACTTC; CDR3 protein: CASVYPETKILEQYF
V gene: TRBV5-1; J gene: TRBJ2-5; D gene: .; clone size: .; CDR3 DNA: TGCGCCAGCAGCTCCGGACTAACGCAAGAGACCCAGTACTTC; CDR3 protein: CASSSGLTQETQYF